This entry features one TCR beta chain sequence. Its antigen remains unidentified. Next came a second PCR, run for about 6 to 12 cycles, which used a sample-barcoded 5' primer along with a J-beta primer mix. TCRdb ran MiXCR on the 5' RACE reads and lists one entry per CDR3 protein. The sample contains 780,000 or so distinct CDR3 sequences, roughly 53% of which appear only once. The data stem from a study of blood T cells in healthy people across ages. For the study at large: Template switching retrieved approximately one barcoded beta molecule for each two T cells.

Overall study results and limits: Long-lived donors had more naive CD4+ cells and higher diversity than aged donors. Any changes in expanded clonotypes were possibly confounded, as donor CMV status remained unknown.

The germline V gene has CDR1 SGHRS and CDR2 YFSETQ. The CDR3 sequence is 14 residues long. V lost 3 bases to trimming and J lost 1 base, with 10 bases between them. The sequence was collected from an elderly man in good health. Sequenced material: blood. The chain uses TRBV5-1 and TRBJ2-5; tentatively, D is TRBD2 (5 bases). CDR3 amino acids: CASSWAGSQETQYF. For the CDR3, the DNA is TGCGCCAGCAGCTGGGCGGGCTCCCAAGAGACCCAGTACTTC. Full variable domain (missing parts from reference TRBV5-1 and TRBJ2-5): KAGVTQTPRYLIKTRGQQVTLSCSPISGHRSVSWYQQTPGQGLQFLFEYFSETQRNKGNFPGRFSGRQFSNSRSEMNVSTLELGDSALYLCASSWAGSQETQYFGPGTRLLVL.